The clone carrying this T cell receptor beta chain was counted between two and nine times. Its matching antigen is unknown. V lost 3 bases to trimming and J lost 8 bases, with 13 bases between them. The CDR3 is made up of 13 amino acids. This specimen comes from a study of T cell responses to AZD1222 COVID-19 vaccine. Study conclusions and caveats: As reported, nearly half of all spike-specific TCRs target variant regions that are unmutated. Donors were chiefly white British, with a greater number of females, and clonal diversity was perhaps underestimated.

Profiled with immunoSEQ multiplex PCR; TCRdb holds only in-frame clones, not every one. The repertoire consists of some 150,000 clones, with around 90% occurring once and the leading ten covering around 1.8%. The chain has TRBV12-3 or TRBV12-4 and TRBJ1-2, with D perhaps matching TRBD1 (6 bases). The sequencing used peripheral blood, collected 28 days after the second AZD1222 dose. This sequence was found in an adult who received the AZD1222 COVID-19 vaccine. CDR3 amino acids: CASSLGRGRGYTF. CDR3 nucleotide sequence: TGTGCCAGCAGTTTGGGCAGGGGAAGGGGCTACACCTTC.